The clone carrying this TCR beta chain was picked up a small number of times. No antigen is known for it. Next came a second PCR, run for about 7 to 12 cycles, which used a sample-barcoded 5' primer along with a J-beta primer mix. TCRdb re-called the 5' RACE reads with MiXCR, one entry per CDR3 protein. The repertoire holds around 990,000 distinct CDR3 sequences, with 35% to 45% as singletons. The sample comes from a study of blood T cells in healthy people across ages. Notes on the study in general: With donor CMV status unknown, expanded clonotype changes were possibly confounded. Strongly correlated with naive T cell percentage was TCR beta diversity. Unsorted PBMCs blocked a conclusive comparison of naive and antigen-experienced cells.

The receptor was isolated from a man aged 18 to 30 in good health. Source material: blood.

The CDR3 spells CASSSQGRDYNEQFF. The CDR3 region has the DNA TGTGCCAGCAGCTCGCAGGGGCGGGACTACAATGAGCAGTTCTTC. The V gene is TRBV7-8, the J gene TRBJ2-1; possibly TRBD1 or TRBD2 for D (6 bases each). Germline loops: CDR1 SGHVS, CDR2 FQNEAQ. Trimming removed 4 bases at V and 3 bases at J, with 13 bases between. CDR3 length: 15 amino acids.